This is a list of T cell receptor beta chains from one sample in a study of beta chain features in type 1 diabetes. Libraries were prepared by immunoSEQ multiplex PCR; TCRdb keeps only in-frame clonotypes and omits some of them. This table holds some 150,000 clones, roughly 10% found once. Input material: central memory CD4+ T cells from blood. Receptors were obtained from a man between 18 and 29 years old in good health. Each CDR3 is given with its conserved first and last residue. Each record gives: V gene, J gene, CDR3 protein.

>TRBV9|TRBJ2-2
CASSTRGLAGEVTGELFF
>TRBV18|TRBJ1-6
CASSPYGQGGSPLHF
>TRBV11-2|TRBJ2-3
CASSSKASGTHF
>TRBV7-6|TRBJ2-5
CASSEGLGVTQYF
>TRBV7-9|TRBJ2-1
CASSILLTGQNNEQFF
>TRBV7-2|TRBJ1-2
CASSFGQGEGYGYTF
>TRBV5-4|TRBJ2-1
CASSPRTQGYNEQFF
>TRBV20-1|TRBJ2-1
CSAPGPYEQFF
>TRBV30|TRBJ1-1
CAWSVPGNTEAFF
>TRBV28|TRBJ1-6
CASSLRGGYSPLHF
>TRBV7-3|TRBJ2-1
CASSLRPYNEQFF
>TRBV29-1|TRBJ2-5
CSGQGRQGGQETQYF
>TRBV7-6|TRBJ2-2
CASSNMGTGELFF
>TRBV29-1|TRBJ2-5
CSGRTQLSQETQYF
>TRBV7-2|TRBJ2-5
CASSRGPFETQYF
>TRBV18|TRBJ2-7
CASSPLPVVGKQGEQYF
>TRBV5-6|TRBJ2-2
CASSFELGTALTGELFF
>TRBV2|TRBJ2-4
CASSEVAGVQNIQYF
>TRBV30|TRBJ2-5
CAWRAGGVETQYF
>TRBV7-3|TRBJ2-7
CASSLQGANHYEQYF
>TRBV29-1|TRBJ1-2
CSVERRDTSYGYTF
>TRBV9|TRBJ2-1
CASSVEVRYEQFF
>TRBV5-6|TRBJ2-1
CASSPVRGNEQFF
>TRBV6-1|TRBJ1-2
CASGGIYGYTF
>TRBV9|TRBJ1-1
CASSVVQGSEAFF
>TRBV10-3|TRBJ2-1
CATYVQGSVNEQFF
>TRBV7-3|TRBJ2-4
CASSSPGGTKNIQYF
>TRBV9|TRBJ1-3
CASSAYTGSPRNTIYF
>TRBV9|TRBJ1-5
CASSVAGEPQHF
>TRBV4-2|TRBJ2-5
CASSQELAGGRFQETQYF
>TRBV7-9|TRBJ2-5
CASSLGSTSYQETQYF
>TRBV9|TRBJ1-5
CASSVDPGAAQPQHF
>TRBV10-3|TRBJ2-1
CAITGQATYNEQFF
>TRBV29-1|TRBJ2-7
CSVAGGILSWQYF
>TRBV9|TRBJ2-3
CASSVSALDTDTQYF
>TRBV20-1|TRBJ1-2
CSANRGDGYTF
>TRBV2|TRBJ2-3
CASTGWASDTQYF
>TRBV9|TRBJ2-3
CASSVAGPGMGTDTQYF
>TRBV28|TRBJ2-5
CASSRRRETQYF
>TRBV28|TRBJ2-7
CASSRTSGTYYEQYF
>TRBV7-8|TRBJ2-5
CASSYQGRETQYF
>TRBV7-2|TRBJ2-1
CALRRLQGLYNEQFF
>TRBV10-3|TRBJ2-5
CAISTVGQGGETQYF
>TRBV21-1|TRBJ2-5
CASSIETEAQETQYF
>TRBV10-2|TRBJ2-7
CASSEGTSGYEQYF
>TRBV7-9|TRBJ2-7
CASSTDRTDPYEQYF
>TRBV7-9|TRBJ2-7
CASSLDRAREQYF
>TRBV4-1|TRBJ2-6
CASSQDYRGENIGSGANVLTF